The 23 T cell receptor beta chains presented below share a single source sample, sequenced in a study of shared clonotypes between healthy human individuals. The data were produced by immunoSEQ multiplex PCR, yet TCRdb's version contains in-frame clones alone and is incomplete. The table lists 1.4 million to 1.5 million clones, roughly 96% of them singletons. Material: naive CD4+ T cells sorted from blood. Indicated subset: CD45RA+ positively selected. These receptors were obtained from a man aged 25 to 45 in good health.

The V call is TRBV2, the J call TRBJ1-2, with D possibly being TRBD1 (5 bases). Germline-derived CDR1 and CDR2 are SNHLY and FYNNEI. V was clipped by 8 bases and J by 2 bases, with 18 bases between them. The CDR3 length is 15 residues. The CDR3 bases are TGTGCCAGCGGCGGTAGTTGGGGACCCAACTATGGCTACACCTTC. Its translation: CASGGSWGPNYGYTF.

CDR3: CASRTTSEAFF. In DNA form, the CDR3 reads TGTGCCAGCCGGACCACAAGTGAAGCTTTCTTT. This chain links TRBV7-9 with TRBJ1-1; the D is unclear. The germline gives CDR1 SEHNR, CDR2 FQNEAQ (reference sequence). This CDR3 region has 11 residues. Between the trimmed V and J ends, which lost 8 bases and 7 bases, there was a span of 11 bases.

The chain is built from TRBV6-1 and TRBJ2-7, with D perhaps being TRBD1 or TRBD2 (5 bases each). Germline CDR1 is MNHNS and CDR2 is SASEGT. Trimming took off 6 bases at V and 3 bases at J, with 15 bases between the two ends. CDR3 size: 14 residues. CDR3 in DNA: TGTGCCAGCAGCCGCAGAGGGGCTGTCTACGAGCAGTACTTC. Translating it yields CASSRRGAVYEQYF.

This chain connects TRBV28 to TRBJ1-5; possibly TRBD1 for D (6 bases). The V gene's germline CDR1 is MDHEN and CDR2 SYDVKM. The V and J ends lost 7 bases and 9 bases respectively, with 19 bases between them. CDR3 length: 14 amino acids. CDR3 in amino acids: CASTQQGLPRPQHF. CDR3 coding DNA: TGTGCCAGCACCCAACAGGGTTTGCCAAGGCCCCAGCATTTT. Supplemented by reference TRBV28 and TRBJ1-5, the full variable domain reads DVKVTQSSRYLVKRTGEKVFLECVQDMDHENMFWYRQDPGLGLRLIYFSYDVKMKEKGDIPEGYSVSREKKERFSLILESASTNQTSMYLCASTQQGLPRPQHFGDGTRLSIL.

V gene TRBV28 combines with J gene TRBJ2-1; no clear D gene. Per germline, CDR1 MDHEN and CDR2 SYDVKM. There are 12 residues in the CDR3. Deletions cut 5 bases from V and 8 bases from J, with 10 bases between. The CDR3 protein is CASSSPQHEQFF. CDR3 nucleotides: TGTGCCAGCAGTAGCCCCCAGCATGAGCAGTTCTTC. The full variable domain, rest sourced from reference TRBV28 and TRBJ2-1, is DVKVTQSSRYLVKRTGEKVFLECVQDMDHENMFWYRQDPGLGLRLIYFSYDVKMKEKGDIPEGYSVSREKKERFSLILESASTNQTSMYLCASSSPQHEQFFGPGTRLTVL.

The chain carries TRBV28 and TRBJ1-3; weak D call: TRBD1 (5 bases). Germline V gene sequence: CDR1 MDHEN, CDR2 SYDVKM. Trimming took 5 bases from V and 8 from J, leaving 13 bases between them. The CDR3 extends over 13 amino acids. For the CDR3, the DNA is TGTGCCAGCAGTACCCAGGGAATTCACACCATATATTTT. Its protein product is CASSTQGIHTIYF.

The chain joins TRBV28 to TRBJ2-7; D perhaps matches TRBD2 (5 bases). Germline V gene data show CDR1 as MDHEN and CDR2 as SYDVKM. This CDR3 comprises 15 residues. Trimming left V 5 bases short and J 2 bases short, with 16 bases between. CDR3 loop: CASSPPTRIPYEQYF. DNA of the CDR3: TGTGCCAGCAGTCCCCCCACTAGAATTCCCTACGAGCAGTACTTC.

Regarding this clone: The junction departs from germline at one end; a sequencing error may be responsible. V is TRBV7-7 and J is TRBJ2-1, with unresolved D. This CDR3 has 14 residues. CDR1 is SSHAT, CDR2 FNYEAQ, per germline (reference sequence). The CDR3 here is CASSRGWGYNEQFF. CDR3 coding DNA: TGTGCTAGCAGTCGAGGATGGGGTTACAATGAGCAGTTCTTC.

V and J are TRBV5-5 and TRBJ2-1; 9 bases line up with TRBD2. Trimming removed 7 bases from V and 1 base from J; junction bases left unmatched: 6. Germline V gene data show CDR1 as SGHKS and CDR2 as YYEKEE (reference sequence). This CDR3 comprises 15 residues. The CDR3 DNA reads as TGTGCCAGCCACTTAGCGGGAGTATCCTACAATGAGCAGTTCTTC. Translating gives CASHLAGVSYNEQFF.

This CDR3 reads CASSLKGAGGRNEQFF. In DNA form, the CDR3 reads TGTGCCAGCAGCTTAAAGGGTGCGGGAGGGCGGAATGAGCAGTTCTTC. The gene calls are TRBV7-3 and TRBJ2-1; 9 bases are a match to TRBD2. The junction had 8 bases not matched to a gene; V was cut back by 1 base and J by 7 bases. Looked up from germline, CDR1 is SGHTA and CDR2 is FQGTGA. This CDR3 region has 16 residues.

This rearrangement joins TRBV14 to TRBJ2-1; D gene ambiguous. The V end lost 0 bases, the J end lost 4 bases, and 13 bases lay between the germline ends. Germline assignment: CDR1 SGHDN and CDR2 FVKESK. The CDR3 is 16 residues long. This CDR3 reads CASSQDLGLGYNEQFF. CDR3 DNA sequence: TGTGCCAGCAGCCAAGATTTAGGGCTGGGATACAATGAGCAGTTCTTC.

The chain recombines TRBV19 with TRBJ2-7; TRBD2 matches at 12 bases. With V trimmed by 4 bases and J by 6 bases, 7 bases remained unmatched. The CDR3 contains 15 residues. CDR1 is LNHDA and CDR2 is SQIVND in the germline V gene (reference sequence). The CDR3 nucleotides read TGTGCCAGTAGTAGACAGGGACTAGCGGGCTCCGAGCAGTACTTC. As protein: CASSRQGLAGSEQYF.

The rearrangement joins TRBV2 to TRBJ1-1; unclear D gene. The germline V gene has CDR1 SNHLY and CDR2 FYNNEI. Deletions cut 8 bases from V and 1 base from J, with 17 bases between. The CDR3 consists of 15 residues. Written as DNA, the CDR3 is TGTGCCAGCCCAACTAATACAGTTGAGAACACTGAAGCTTTCTTT. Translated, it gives CASPTNTVENTEAFF.

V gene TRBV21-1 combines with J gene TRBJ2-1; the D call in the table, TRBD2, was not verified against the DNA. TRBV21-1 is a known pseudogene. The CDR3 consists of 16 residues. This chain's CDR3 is CASSPDGGSMYNEQFF. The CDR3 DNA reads TGTGCCAGCAGCCCCGATGGCGGGAGTATGTACAATGAGCAGTTCTTC.

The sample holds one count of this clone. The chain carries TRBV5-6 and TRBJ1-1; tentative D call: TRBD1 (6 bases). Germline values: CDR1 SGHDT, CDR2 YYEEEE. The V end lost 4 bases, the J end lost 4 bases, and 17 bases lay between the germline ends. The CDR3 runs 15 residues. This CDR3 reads CASSAGTGTGTEAFF. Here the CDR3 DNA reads TGTGCCAGCAGCGCGGGAACAGGGACTGGCACTGAAGCTTTCTTT.

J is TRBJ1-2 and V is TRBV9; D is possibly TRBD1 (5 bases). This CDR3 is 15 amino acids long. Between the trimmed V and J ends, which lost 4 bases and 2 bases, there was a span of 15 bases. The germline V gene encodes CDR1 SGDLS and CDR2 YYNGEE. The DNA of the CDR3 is TGTGCCAGCAGCCCCCACCACGGGGGGAACTATGGCTACACCTTC. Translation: CASSPHHGGNYGYTF.

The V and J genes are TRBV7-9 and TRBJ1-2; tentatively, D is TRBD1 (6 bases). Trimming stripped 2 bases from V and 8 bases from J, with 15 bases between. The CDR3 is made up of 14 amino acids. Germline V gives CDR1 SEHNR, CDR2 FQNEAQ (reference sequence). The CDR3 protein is CASSLSGDFWGYTF. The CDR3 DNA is TGTGCCAGCAGCTTATCAGGGGATTTTTGGGGCTACACCTTC.

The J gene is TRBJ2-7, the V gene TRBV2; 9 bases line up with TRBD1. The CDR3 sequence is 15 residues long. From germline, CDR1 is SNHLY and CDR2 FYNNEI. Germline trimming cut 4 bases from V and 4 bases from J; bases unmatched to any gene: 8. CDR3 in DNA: TGTGCCAGCAGTGGGGGACAGGGTAGGAATTACGAGCAGTACTTC. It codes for CASSGGQGRNYEQYF. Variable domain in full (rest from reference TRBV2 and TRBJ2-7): EPEVTQTPSHQVTQMGQEVILRCVPISNHLYFYWYRQILGQKVEFLVSFYNNEISEKSEIFDDQFSVERPDGSNFTLKIRSTKLEDSAMYFCASSGGQGRNYEQYFGPGTRLTVT.

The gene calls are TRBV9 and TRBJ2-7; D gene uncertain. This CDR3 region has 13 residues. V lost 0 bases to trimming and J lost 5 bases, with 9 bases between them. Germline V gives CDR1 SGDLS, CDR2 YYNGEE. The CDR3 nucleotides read TGTGCCAGCAGCGTAGCTTCATTTGACGAGCAGTACTTC. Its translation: CASSVASFDEQYF.

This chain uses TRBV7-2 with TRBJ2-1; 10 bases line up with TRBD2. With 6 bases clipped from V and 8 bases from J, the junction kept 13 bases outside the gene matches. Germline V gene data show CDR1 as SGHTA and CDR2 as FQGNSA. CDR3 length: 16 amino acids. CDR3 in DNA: TGTGCCAGCAGATCCTACGGGCTAGCGGGAGCAGATGAGCAGTTCTTC. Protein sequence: CASRSYGLAGADEQFF.

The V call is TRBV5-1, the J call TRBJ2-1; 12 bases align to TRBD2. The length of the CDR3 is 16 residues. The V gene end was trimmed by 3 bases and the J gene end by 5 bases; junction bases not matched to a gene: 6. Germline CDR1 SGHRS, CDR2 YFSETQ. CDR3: CASSSLLAGGNNEQFF. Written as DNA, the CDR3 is TGCGCCAGCAGCTCCCTACTAGCGGGAGGTAACAATGAGCAGTTCTTC.

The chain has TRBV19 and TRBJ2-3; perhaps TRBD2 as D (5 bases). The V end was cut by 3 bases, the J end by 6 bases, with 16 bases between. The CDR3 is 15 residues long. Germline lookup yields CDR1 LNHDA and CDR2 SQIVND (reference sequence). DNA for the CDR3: TGTGCCAGTAGTATCTCCGGCGACTACGGGGATACGCAGTATTTT. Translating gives CASSISGDYGDTQYF.

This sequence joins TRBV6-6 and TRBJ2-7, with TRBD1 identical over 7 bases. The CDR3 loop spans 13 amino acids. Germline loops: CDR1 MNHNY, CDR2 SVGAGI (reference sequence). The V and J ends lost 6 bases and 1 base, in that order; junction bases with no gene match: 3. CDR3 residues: CASSHRGSYEQYF. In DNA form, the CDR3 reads TGTGCCAGCAGCCACAGGGGTTCCTACGAGCAGTACTTC.